The 9 T cell receptor beta chains below were found in one sample sequenced in a study of T cell repertoires in cytomegalovirus infection. TCRdb re-analysed the reads in MiXCR, keeping a single row per CDR3 protein. The repertoire has around 530,000 distinct CDR3 sequences, around a quarter of them found once; the top ten carry over 10%. Sequencing used PBMCs. The receptors come from a human donor in good health (CMV status not recorded). Some clones in this sample may be carry-over from other donors' samples.

The genes are TRBV11-1 and TRBJ2-1, with 8 bases that match TRBD2. Germline V gene lookup returns CDR1 SGHAT and CDR2 FQDESV (reference sequence). The CDR3 consists of 17 residues. Trimming removed 4 bases from V and 6 bases from J; junction bases left unmatched: 14. This chain's CDR3 is CASSSPRLREGPNEQFF. The CDR3 DNA reads as TGTGCCAGCAGCTCCCCTCGGCTCCGGGAGGGCCCCAATGAGCAGTTCTTC.

This clonotype appeared many times. The chain employs TRBV7-3 and TRBJ2-1, with 13 bases matching TRBD2. The V gene end was trimmed by 2 bases and the J gene end by 6 bases; junction bases not matched to a gene: 1. Germline loops: CDR1 SGHTA, CDR2 FQGTGA. This CDR3 is built from 15 residues. The CDR3: CASSLWTSGSNEQFF. CDR3 DNA sequence: TGTGCCAGCAGCTTATGGACTAGCGGGAGCAATGAGCAGTTCTTC.

The chain combines TRBV19 with TRBJ1-1; the D gene is possibly TRBD1 (5 bases). Trimming removed 7 bases at V and 1 base at J, with 16 bases between. The germline V gene has CDR1 LNHDA and CDR2 SQIVND (reference sequence). This CDR3 is built from 15 residues. For the CDR3, the DNA is TGTGCCAGTACCCTACTATCGACAGCGAACACTGAAGCTTTCTTT. Translating gives CASTLLSTANTEAFF.

The table lists this clonotype with a few counts. The chain recombines TRBV5-1 with TRBJ2-3; D possibly uses TRBD1 or TRBD2 (5 bases each). Germline lookup yields CDR1 SGHRS and CDR2 YFSETQ. The CDR3 has 15 amino acids. The V and J ends lost 4 bases and 8 bases respectively, with 20 bases between them. CDR3 protein: CASSADMLPGGTQYF. The DNA of the CDR3 is TGCGCCAGCAGCGCAGACATGCTACCTGGGGGTACGCAGTATTTT.

This clonotype was recorded at least ten times. This chain uses TRBV14 with TRBJ2-3; the D is unclear. Looked up from germline, CDR1 is SGHDN and CDR2 is FVKESK. The CDR3 spans 16 residues. The ends were cut back, 4 bases at V and 0 bases at J, with 14 bases in the middle. Here the CDR3 reads CASSLRLAASTDTQYF. The CDR3 DNA reads TGTGCCAGCAGCCTTAGACTGGCTGCTAGCACAGATACGCAGTATTTT.

This clonotype was observed a few times. The chain employs TRBV19 and TRBJ1-2; 7 bases fit TRBD1. Germline V gene lookup returns CDR1 LNHDA and CDR2 SQIVND (reference sequence). CDR3 length: 13 amino acids. V was clipped by 2 bases and J by 5 bases; unmatched bases: 2. This CDR3 reads CASSISQGYGYTF. The CDR3 DNA sequence: TGTGCCAGTAGTATATCACAGGGGTATGGCTACACCTTC. Based on the CDR3 plus reference TRBV19 and TRBJ1-2, the full variable domain is DGGITQSPKYLFRKEGQNVTLSCEQNLNHDAMYWYRQDPGQGLRLIYYSQIVNDFQKGDIAEGYSVSREKKESFPLTVTSAQKNPTAFYLCASSISQGYGYTFGSGTRLTVV.

In the case of this clonotype: A much bigger clone sits one base away, suggesting this may be a read error. In DNA form, the CDR3 reads TGTGCCAGCAGCCCAGGGGGTAGGGGGGCAACTAATGAAAAACTGTCTTTT. Translating it yields CASSPGGRGATNEKLSF. The rearrangement joins TRBV7-2 to TRBJ1-4, with 7 bases identical to TRBD1. The germline CDR1 and CDR2 sequences are SGHTA and FQGNSA. CDR3 length: 17 residues.

The J gene is TRBJ2-7, the V gene TRBV4-1, with D unclear. The CDR3 is 15 residues long. The V end was cut by 3 bases, the J end by 0 bases, with 12 bases between. CDR1 is MGHRA, CDR2 YSYEKL, per germline. The CDR3 sequence: CASSQTYTGSYEQYV. The CDR3 DNA sequence: TGCGCCAGCAGCCAGACATACACCGGCTCCTACGAGCAGTACGTC.

This clonotype has ten or more counts. The V gene is TRBV12-3 or TRBV12-4, the J gene TRBJ1-1, with D unresolved. V dropped 0 bases and J dropped 3 bases, with 8 bases sitting between them. This CDR3 spans 14 amino acids. For the CDR3, the DNA is TGTGCCAGCAGTTTAGCCGGGGAGTACACTGAAGCTTTCTTT. This encodes CASSLAGEYTEAFF.